The text below deals with one T cell receptor (beta chain). The sample is drawn from a study of blood T cell repertoires in COVID-19. The wider study: Acute and convalescent COVID-19 specimens originated in the United States, Italy and Spain.

Per the authors' pipeline: Nucleated cell number was recorded as an estimate derived from reference gene primer amplification. Generated by immunoSEQ multiplex PCR, the TCRdb table keeps only in-frame clones and is missing some. V and J calls plus clone size are reproduced from that table; the DNA served to infer D and trimming. This table holds about 300,000 clones, around 88% found once. From germline, CDR1 is MNHNY and CDR2 SVGAGI (reference sequence). The CDR3 has 14 amino acids. V lost 5 bases and J 1 base, leaving 9 bases between the germline ends. The source material was peripheral blood. This chain connects TRBV6-6 to TRBJ1-5, with D unclear. The origin of this receptor is a woman in her twenties or thirties with COVID-19, enrolled during active disease. The CDR3 DNA is TGTGCCAGCAGTGTCAGCGAGAGCAATCAGCCCCAGCATTTT. It specifies CASSVSESNQPQHF.